These T cell receptor beta chains were read from a single sample in a study of graft-versus-host responses after intestinal transplantation. The method was immunoSEQ multiplex PCR; TCRdb's version includes in-frame clones alone and lacks a portion of them. The profile shows around 92,000 clones, more than 75% of them singletons. Material: PBMCs, obtained 255 days after intestinal transplant. The receptors stem from a human patient who received an intestinal transplant, so some T cells may come from the graft donor. The CDR3 runs from the conserved cysteine through the conserved F or W. D genes are given only for firm matches. Size values are once, few and many counts, or a class for expanded clones, and some rows have none.

j_call: TRBJ2-3
clone_size: .
v_call: TRBV13
d_call: TRBD2
cdr3_aa: CASSLDGGARDTQYF
cdr3_nt: TGTGCCAGCAGCTTAGACGGGGGGGCCCGGGATACGCAGTATTTT

j_call: TRBJ1-5
clone_size: .
v_call: TRBV6-1
d_call: TRBD1
cdr3_aa: CASSWDRGGNQPQHF
cdr3_nt: TGTGCCAGCAGCTGGGACAGGGGAGGGAATCAGCCCCAGCATTTT

j_call: TRBJ1-6
clone_size: .
v_call: TRBV10-1
d_call: .
cdr3_aa: CASSEHRPSSYNSPLHF
cdr3_nt: TGCGCCAGCAGTGAACACAGACCGAGCTCCTATAATTCACCCCTCCACTTT

j_call: TRBJ2-4
clone_size: .
v_call: TRBV28
d_call: TRBD1
cdr3_aa: CASSLAATGVNIQYF
cdr3_nt: TGTGCCAGCAGTTTAGCCGCGACAGGGGTGAACATTCAGTACTTC

j_call: TRBJ2-3
clone_size: .
v_call: TRBV5-1
d_call: .
cdr3_aa: CASSLFSSGVEDTQYF
cdr3_nt: TGCGCCAGCAGCTTGTTCTCAAGCGGAGTGGAAGATACGCAGTATTTT

j_call: TRBJ2-7
clone_size: .
v_call: TRBV4-1
d_call: TRBD1
cdr3_aa: CASSQDGGQSYEQYF
cdr3_nt: TGCGCCAGCAGCCAAGATGGGGGACAGTCCTACGAGCAGTACTTC

j_call: TRBJ2-1
clone_size: .
v_call: TRBV13
d_call: .
cdr3_aa: CASSPDRRAGRFYNEQFF
cdr3_nt: TGTGCCAGCAGCCCCGACAGAAGGGCGGGGAGGTTTTACAATGAGCAGTTCTTC

j_call: TRBJ1-6
clone_size: once
v_call: TRBV5-4
d_call: .
cdr3_aa: CASSLSARKGSPLHF
cdr3_nt: TGTGCCAGCAGCTTGTCGGCAAGGAAGGGTTCACCCCTCCACTTT

j_call: TRBJ2-2
clone_size: .
v_call: TRBV7-9
d_call: .
cdr3_aa: CASSGPGPPGELFF
cdr3_nt: TGTGCCAGCTCGGGACCAGGGCCCCCCGGGGAGCTGTTTTTT

j_call: TRBJ2-7
clone_size: few
v_call: TRBV10-2
d_call: .
cdr3_aa: CASSEPGPDEQYF
cdr3_nt: TGCGCCAGCAGTGAGCCCGGACCTGACGAGCAGTACTTC

j_call: TRBJ2-2
clone_size: .
v_call: TRBV7-3
d_call: .
cdr3_aa: CASSPARGTGELFF
cdr3_nt: TGTGCCAGCAGCCCCGCTAGAGGCACCGGGGAGCTGTTTTTT

j_call: TRBJ1-1
clone_size: .
v_call: TRBV6-6
d_call: .
cdr3_aa: CASTPPGVNTEAFF
cdr3_nt: TGTGCCAGCACCCCTCCGGGGGTGAACACTGAAGCTTTCTTT

j_call: TRBJ2-1
clone_size: .
v_call: TRBV11-3
d_call: TRBD2
cdr3_aa: CASSLESGSFSEQFF
cdr3_nt: TGTGCCAGCAGCTTAGAGAGCGGGAGTTTCAGTGAGCAGTTCTTC

j_call: TRBJ2-1
clone_size: .
v_call: TRBV18
d_call: TRBD2
cdr3_aa: CASSPPVSKLAVYNEQFF
cdr3_nt: TGTGCCAGCTCACCACCGGTGAGTAAACTAGCGGTTTACAATGAGCAGTTCTTC

j_call: TRBJ2-3
clone_size: .
v_call: TRBV15
d_call: TRBD1
cdr3_aa: CATSLGGKRSTDTQYF
cdr3_nt: TGTGCCACCAGCTTAGGGGGCAAGCGTAGCACAGATACGCAGTATTTT